The 17 T cell receptor beta chains listed next were all sequenced from one sample in a study of cytomegalovirus exposure and HLA in healthy donors. The PCR contained 60 Vbeta and 13 Jbeta primers. Sequenced by immunoSEQ multiplex PCR; TCRdb stores in-frame clones only, minus some. The sample holds some 130,000 clones, approximately 82% seen once. The sequencing sample was made of PBMCs. All receptors come from a female donor in good health and CMV-seronegative.

The chain is built from TRBV5-1 and TRBJ2-1; 8 bases align to TRBD2. The CDR3 is 16 amino acids. Losses at the gene ends were 0 bases for V and 5 bases for J; bases not matched to a gene: 7. Germline-derived CDR1 and CDR2 are SGHRS and YFSETQ. The CDR3 DNA is TGCGCCAGCAGCTTGGTCGTGACTAGCGAGCACAATGAGCAGTTCTTC. Residues: CASSLVVTSEHNEQFF.

This clone came up a few times. The chain is built from TRBV7-2 and TRBJ2-5, with TRBD1 identical over 11 bases. The better agreement between TRBJ2-7 and the DNA end casts doubt on the J call. Germline V gene data show CDR1 as SGHTA and CDR2 as FQGNSA. This CDR3 contains 14 residues. The CDR3 nucleotides read TGTGCCAGCAGCGCGGACAGGGGGCTCTACGAGCAGTACTTC. Its translation is CASSADRGLYEQYF.

This chain connects TRBV4-2 to TRBJ2-5; TRBD2 aligns across 10 bases. The V and J ends lost 1 base and 2 bases, in that order; junction bases with no gene match: 4. The CDR3 is made up of 16 amino acids. Germline V gene lookup returns CDR1 LGHNA and CDR2 YNFKEQ. The CDR3: CASSQGLAGLQETQYF. The CDR3 DNA sequence: TGTGCCAGCAGCCAAGGACTAGCGGGTCTTCAAGAGACCCAGTACTTC.

The rearrangement links TRBV10-3 to TRBJ2-7, with a weak D call TRBD2 (7 bases). The CDR3 contains 17 residues. Germline CDR1 and CDR2: ENHRY and SYGVKD. Trimming left V 3 bases short and J 5 bases short, with 23 bases between. The CDR3 DNA reads TGTGCCATCAGTGAAAGAGGGGGGGAAACTGCGGGCAACGAGCAGTACTTC. This sequence encodes CAISERGGETAGNEQYF.

The V call is TRBV5-4, the J call TRBJ2-2, with 8 nucleotides matching TRBD2. The CDR3 spans 16 residues. V was clipped by 4 bases and J by 5 bases; unmatched bases: 10. CDR1 SGHNT and CDR2 YYREEE come from the germline V gene (reference sequence). The CDR3, as DNA: TGTGCCAGCAGCCACCGGTTAGCGGGAAATACCGGGGAGCTGTTTTTT. Translated, it gives CASSHRLAGNTGELFF.

This clone showed up just once. This chain joins TRBV28 and TRBJ1-1; tentative D call: TRBD1 (5 bases). CDR1 and CDR2 (germline): MDHEN, SYDVKM. The CDR3 covers 13 residues. With 4 bases removed from V and 1 base from J, the gap between germline ends came to 7 bases. DNA of the CDR3: TGTGCCAGCAGTTATACAGGGAACACTGAAGCTTTCTTT. This sequence encodes CASSYTGNTEAFF.

The V gene is TRBV19, the J gene TRBJ2-7; 8 bases map to TRBD2. CDR3 length: 14 residues. With V trimmed by 3 bases and J by 5 bases, 6 bases remained unmatched. CDR1 and CDR2 from the germline V gene are LNHDA and SQIVND (reference sequence). The CDR3 protein is CASSIKREINEQYF. The CDR3 coding sequence is TGTGCCAGTAGTATCAAGCGGGAGATTAACGAGCAGTACTTC.

The CDR3 nucleotides are TGTGCCAGCAGCGTAGAGTCAGGGTTTACGGAGACCCAGTACTTC. Translating gives CASSVESGFTETQYF. The rearrangement links TRBV9 to TRBJ2-5, with a possible D match to TRBD1 (5 bases). The V end lost 0 bases, the J end lost 5 bases, and 14 bases lay between the germline ends. Germline CDR1 reads SGDLS; CDR2 reads YYNGEE. CDR3 length: 15 residues.

This clone was counted only a few times. V is TRBV29-1 and J is TRBJ2-5; 7 bases align to TRBD2. The CDR3 extends over 14 amino acids. Germline V lookup: CDR1 SQVTM, CDR2 ANQGSEA. V lost 7 bases, J lost 9 bases, and 17 bases stayed unmatched. CDR3: CSAHAGTIGSAQYF. The CDR3 nucleotides read TGCAGCGCCCACGCCGGGACTATCGGATCGGCCCAGTACTTC.

This chain uses TRBV28 with TRBJ2-7; no definite D call. Germline CDR1 and CDR2: MDHEN and SYDVKM. This CDR3 spans 14 amino acids. Trimming removed 3 bases from V and 1 base from J, with 10 bases in between. The CDR3 reads CASSFISGSYEQYF. The DNA for the CDR3 is TGTGCCAGCAGTTTTATCTCCGGGTCCTACGAGCAGTACTTC.

V gene TRBV4-3 combines with J gene TRBJ1-3; TRBD1 agrees at 7 bases. Trimming took 0 bases from V and 3 from J; bases not matched to a gene: 8. CDR3 length: 17 amino acids. Germline V gene data show CDR1 as LGHNA and CDR2 as YSLEER. The CDR3 region is CASSQDREGANGNTIYF. CDR3 DNA: TGCGCCAGCAGCCAAGATCGAGAGGGGGCGAATGGAAACACCATATATTTT.

This chain joins TRBV28 and TRBJ1-2; D gene ambiguous. V lost 10 bases to trimming and J lost 7 bases, with 13 bases between them. Germline CDR1 MDHEN, CDR2 SYDVKM. The CDR3 contains 11 residues. This CDR3 is CATQRWSGYTF. The CDR3, as DNA: TGTGCCACCCAGCGGTGGTCTGGCTACACCTTC.

Regarding this clone: One end of the junction is discordant with germline, which a read error may explain. The V call is TRBV14, the J call TRBJ2-2, with D tentatively TRBD1 (5 bases). This CDR3 spans 14 amino acids. The germline gives CDR1 SGHDN, CDR2 FVKESK. CDR3 amino acids: CASSGRQNAGELFF. CDR3 coding DNA: TGTGCCAGCAGCGGACGACAGAACGCCGGGGAGCTGTTTTTT.

This chain joins TRBV7-9 and TRBJ2-5, with unresolved D. The CDR3 is 13 residues long. Germline lookup yields CDR1 SEHNR and CDR2 FQNEAQ (reference sequence). Trimming removed 5 bases from V and 1 base from J, with 8 bases in between. CDR3 region: CASSQRVQETQYF. The DNA of the CDR3 is TGTGCCAGCAGCCAACGGGTCCAAGAGACCCAGTACTTC.

The chain couples TRBV19 to TRBJ2-7; 14 positions match TRBD2. The CDR3 extends over 17 amino acids. The germline CDR1 and CDR2 sequences are LNHDA and SQIVND (reference sequence). V shed 1 base and J 0 bases; nucleotides not matched to a gene: 2. The CDR3 nucleotides read TGTGCCAGTAGTATAGGGGGACTAGCGGGAGACTCCTACGAGCAGTACTTC. Protein sequence: CASSIGGLAGDSYEQYF.

J is TRBJ2-5 and V is TRBV7-3; 8 nucleotides align to TRBD2. The length of the CDR3 is 17 residues. CDR1 and CDR2 from the germline V gene are SGHTA and FQGTGA. V was clipped by 2 bases and J by 5 bases; unmatched bases: 13. Here the CDR3 DNA reads TGTGCCAGCAGCTTAGGCGGCCCAGCGGGAGAATTGGAGACCCAGTACTTC. This translates into CASSLGGPAGELETQYF. The whole variable domain, filled in from reference TRBV7-3 and TRBJ2-5, reads GAGVSQTPSNKVTEKGKYVELRCDPISGHTALYWYRQSLGQGPEFLIYFQGTGAADDSGLPNDRFFAVRPEGSVSTLKIQRTERGDSAVYLCASSLGGPAGELETQYFGPGTRLLVL.

Note on this clone: Other DNA sequences in the same sample also yield this CDR3. The genes are TRBV28 and TRBJ2-6; the D is unclear. V lost 3 bases, J lost 0 bases, and 6 bases lay in between. Looked up from germline, CDR1 is MDHEN and CDR2 is SYDVKM. The length of the CDR3 is 15 residues. This CDR3 reads CASSFEHSGANVLTF. The CDR3 nucleotides read TGTGCCAGCAGTTTTGAGCACTCTGGGGCCAACGTCCTGACTTTC.